Each of the 2 T cell receptor beta chains below was sequenced from the same sample in a study of shared clonotypes between healthy human individuals. Assay: immunoSEQ multiplex PCR; the TCRdb copy retains only in-frame clones and omits some. The sample lists about 470,000 clones, roughly 83% occurring once. The sample comprised PBMCs. The receptors were sampled from a woman aged 40-49 years in good health. Some clones in this sample may be carry-over from other donors' samples.

Concerning this clone itself: A much larger clonotype is one base distant, so this may be a read error. This chain connects TRBV5-4 to TRBJ1-2, with D possibly being TRBD1 (5 bases). Germline lookup yields CDR1 SGHNT and CDR2 YYREEE (reference sequence). This CDR3 contains 15 residues. Here the CDR3 reads CAGSPSGGQNYGYTF. In nucleotides, the CDR3 is TGTGCCGGCAGCCCCTCGGGGGGTCAGAACTATGGCTACACCTTC. The variable domain in full, completed from reference TRBV5-4 and TRBJ1-2, reads ETGVTQSPTHLIKTRGQQVTLRCSSQSGHNTVSWYQQALGQGPQFIFQYYREEENGRGNFPPRFSGLQFPNYSSELNVNALELDDSALYLCAGSPSGGQNYGYTFGSGTRLTVV.

The chain is built from TRBV5-4 and TRBJ2-1; the match to TRBD2 covers 12 bases. Germline V gene sequence: CDR1 SGHNT, CDR2 YYREEE (reference sequence). J was trimmed by 2 bases and V by 3 bases; bases with no gene match: 6. The CDR3 extends over 17 amino acids. CDR3 region: CASSSRTSGAAYNEQFF. CDR3 sequence (DNA): TGTGCCAGCAGCTCCCGGACTAGCGGGGCCGCCTACAATGAGCAGTTCTTC. The whole variable domain, remainder taken from reference TRBV5-4 and TRBJ2-1, is ETGVTQSPTHLIKTRGQQVTLRCSSQSGHNTVSWYQQALGQGPQFIFQYYREEENGRGNFPPRFSGLQFPNYSSELNVNALELDDSALYLCASSSRTSGAAYNEQFFGPGTRLTVL.